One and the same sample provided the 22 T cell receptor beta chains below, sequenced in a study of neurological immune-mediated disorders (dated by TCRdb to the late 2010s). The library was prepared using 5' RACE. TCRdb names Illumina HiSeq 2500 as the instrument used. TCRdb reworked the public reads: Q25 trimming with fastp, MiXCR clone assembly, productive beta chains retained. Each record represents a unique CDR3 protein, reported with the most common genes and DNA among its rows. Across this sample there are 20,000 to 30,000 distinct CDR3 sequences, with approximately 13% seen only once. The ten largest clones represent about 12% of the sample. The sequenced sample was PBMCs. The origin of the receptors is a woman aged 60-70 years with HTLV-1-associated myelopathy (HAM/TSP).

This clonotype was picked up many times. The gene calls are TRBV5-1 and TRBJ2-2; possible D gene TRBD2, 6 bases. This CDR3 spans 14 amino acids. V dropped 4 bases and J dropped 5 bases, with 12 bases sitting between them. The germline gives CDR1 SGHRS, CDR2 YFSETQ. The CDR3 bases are TGCGCCAGCAGCCCCGGGACTGCGACCGGGGAGCTGTTTTTT. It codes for CASSPGTATGELFF.

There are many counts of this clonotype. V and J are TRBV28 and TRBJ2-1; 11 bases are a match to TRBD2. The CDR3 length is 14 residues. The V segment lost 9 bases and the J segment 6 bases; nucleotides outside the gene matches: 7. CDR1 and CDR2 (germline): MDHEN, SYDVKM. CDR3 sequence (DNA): TGTGCCAGTTCCGGGACTAGCGGACTCAATGAGCAGTTCTTC. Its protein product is CASSGTSGLNEQFF.

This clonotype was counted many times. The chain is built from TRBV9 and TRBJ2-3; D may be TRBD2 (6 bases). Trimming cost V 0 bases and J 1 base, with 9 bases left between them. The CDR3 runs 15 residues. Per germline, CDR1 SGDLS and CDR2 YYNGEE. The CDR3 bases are TGTGCCAGCAGCGTAGGTGGCGGGGGCACAGATACGCAGTATTTT. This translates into CASSVGGGGTDTQYF.

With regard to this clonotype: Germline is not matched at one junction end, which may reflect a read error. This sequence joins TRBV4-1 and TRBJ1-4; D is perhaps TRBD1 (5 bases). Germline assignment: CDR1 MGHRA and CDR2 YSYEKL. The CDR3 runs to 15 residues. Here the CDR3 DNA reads TGCGCCAGCAACCAAGCCGGGACCATTAATGAAAAACTGTTTTTT. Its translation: CASNQAGTINEKLFF.

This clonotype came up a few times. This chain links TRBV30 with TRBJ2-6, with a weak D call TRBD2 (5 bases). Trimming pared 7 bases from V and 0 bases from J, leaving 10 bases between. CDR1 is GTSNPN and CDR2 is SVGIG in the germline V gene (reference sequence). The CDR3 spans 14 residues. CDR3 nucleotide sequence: TGTGCCTATAAACGGGACTCTGGGGCCAACGTCCTGACTTTC. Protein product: CAYKRDSGANVLTF.

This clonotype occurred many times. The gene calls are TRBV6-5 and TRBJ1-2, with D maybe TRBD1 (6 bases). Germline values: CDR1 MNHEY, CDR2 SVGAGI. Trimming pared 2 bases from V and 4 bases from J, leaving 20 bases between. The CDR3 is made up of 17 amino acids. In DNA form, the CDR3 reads TGTGCCAGCAGTTACGAAATGATTCAGGGGTCGACCTATGGCTACACCTTC. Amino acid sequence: CASSYEMIQGSTYGYTF.

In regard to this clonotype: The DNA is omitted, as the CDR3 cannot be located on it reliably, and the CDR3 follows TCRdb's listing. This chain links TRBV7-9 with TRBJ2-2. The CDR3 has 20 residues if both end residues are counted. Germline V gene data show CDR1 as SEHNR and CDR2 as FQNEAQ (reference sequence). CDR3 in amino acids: CASSFYICSAYEAGAGELFF.

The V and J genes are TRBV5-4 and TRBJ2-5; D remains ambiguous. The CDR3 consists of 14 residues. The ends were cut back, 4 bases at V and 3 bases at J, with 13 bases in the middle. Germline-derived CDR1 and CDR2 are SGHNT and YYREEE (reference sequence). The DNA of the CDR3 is TGTGCCAGCAGCCGAGGAACGGCTGAAGAGACCCAGTACTTC. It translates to CASSRGTAEETQYF.

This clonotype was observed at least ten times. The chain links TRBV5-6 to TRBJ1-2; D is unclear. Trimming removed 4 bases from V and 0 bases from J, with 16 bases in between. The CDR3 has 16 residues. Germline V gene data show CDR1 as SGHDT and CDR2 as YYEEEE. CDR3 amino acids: CASSPGWESANYGYTF. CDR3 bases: TGTGCCAGCAGCCCGGGCTGGGAGTCGGCTAACTATGGCTACACCTTC.

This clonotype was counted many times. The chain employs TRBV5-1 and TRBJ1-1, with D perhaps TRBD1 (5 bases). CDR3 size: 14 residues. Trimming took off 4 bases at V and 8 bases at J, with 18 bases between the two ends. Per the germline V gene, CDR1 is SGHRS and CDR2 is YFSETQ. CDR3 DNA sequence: TGCGCCAGCAGCCAAACAGGAATATCCTCCGAAGCTTTCTTT. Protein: CASSQTGISSEAFF.

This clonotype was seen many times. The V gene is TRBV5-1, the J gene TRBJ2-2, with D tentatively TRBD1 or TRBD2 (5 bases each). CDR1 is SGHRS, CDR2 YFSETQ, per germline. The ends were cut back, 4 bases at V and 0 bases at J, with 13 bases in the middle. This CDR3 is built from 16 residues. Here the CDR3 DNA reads TGCGCCAGCAGCGCCGCCGGGACCACGAACACCGGGGAGCTGTTTTTT. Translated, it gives CASSAAGTTNTGELFF.

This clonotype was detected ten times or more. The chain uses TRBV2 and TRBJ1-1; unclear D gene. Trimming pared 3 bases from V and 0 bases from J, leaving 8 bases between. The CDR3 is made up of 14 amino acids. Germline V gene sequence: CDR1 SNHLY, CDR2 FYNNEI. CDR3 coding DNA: TGTGCCAGCAGTGATAAGGGCATGAACACTGAAGCTTTCTTT. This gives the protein CASSDKGMNTEAFF.

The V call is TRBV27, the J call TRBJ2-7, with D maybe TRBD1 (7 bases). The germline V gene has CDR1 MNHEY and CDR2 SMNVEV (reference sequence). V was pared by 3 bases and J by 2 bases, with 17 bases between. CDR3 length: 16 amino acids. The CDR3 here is CASSFKGGGAPYEQYF. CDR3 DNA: TGTGCCAGCAGTTTTAAAGGGGGCGGGGCCCCCTACGAGCAGTACTTC.

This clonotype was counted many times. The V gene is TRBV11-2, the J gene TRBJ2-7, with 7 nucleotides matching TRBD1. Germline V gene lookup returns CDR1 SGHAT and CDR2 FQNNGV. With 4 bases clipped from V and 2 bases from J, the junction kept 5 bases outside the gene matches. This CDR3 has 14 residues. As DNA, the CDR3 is TGTGCCAGCAGCTCTCTCGACAGGGCCTACGAGCAGTACTTC. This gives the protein CASSSLDRAYEQYF.

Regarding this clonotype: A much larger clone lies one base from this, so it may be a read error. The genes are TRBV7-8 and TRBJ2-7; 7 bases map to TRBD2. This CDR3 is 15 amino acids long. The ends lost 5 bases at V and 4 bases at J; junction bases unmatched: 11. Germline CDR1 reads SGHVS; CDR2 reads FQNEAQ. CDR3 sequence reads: CASSIWTRGSYEQYF. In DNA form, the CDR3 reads TGTGCCAGCAGCATCTGGACTAGAGGGAGTTACGAGCAGTACTTC. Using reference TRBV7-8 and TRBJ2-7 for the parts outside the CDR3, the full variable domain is GAGVSQSPRYKVAKRGQDVALRCDPISGHVSLFWYQQALGQGPEFLTYFQNEAQLDKSGLPSDRFFAERPEGSVSTLKIQRTQQEDSAVYLCASSIWTRGSYEQYFGPGTRLTVT.

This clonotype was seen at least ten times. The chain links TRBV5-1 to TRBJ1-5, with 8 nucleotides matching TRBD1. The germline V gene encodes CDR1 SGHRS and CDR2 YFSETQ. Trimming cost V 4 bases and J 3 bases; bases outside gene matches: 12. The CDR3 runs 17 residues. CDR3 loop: CASSPGARTGTNQPQHF. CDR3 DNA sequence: TGCGCCAGCAGCCCGGGGGCCAGGACAGGGACCAATCAGCCCCAGCATTTT.

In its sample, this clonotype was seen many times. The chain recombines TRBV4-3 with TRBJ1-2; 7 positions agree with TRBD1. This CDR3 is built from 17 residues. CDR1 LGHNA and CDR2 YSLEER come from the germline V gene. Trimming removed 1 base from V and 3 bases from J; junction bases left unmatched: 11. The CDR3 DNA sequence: TGCGCCAGCAGCCAAGGCACGCGACAGGGCAGCGACTATGGCTACACCTTC. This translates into CASSQGTRQGSDYGYTF.

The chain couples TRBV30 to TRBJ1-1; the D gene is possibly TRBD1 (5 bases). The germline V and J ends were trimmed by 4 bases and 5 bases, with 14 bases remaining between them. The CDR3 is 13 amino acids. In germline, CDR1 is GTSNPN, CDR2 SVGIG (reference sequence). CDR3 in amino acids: CAWNNRRGTEAFF. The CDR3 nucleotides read TGTGCCTGGAACAACCGACGGGGGACTGAAGCTTTCTTT.

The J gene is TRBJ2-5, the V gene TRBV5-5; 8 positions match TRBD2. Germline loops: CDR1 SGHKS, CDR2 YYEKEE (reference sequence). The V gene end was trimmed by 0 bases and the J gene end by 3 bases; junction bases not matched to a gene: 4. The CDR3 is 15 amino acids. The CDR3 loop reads CASSLAGGQEETQYF. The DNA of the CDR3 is TGTGCCAGCAGCTTGGCGGGGGGGCAAGAAGAGACCCAGTACTTC.

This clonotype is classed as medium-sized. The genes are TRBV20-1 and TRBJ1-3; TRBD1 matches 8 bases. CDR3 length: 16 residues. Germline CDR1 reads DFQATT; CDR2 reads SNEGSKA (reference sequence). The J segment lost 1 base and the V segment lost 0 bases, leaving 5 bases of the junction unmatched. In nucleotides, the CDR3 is TGCAGTGCTAGAGATGGAGGACAGGGTTCTGGAAACACCATATATTTT. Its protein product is CSARDGGQGSGNTIYF.

The CDR3 region has the DNA TGCAGTGCTAGCGGGGGGGCAGGGGCGGACATTCAGTACTTC. Its translation is CSASGGAGADIQYF. The chain uses TRBV20-1 and TRBJ2-4; 8 bases are shared with TRBD2. This CDR3 contains 14 residues. The junction had 9 bases not matched to a gene; V was cut back by 3 bases and J by 8 bases. The germline gives CDR1 DFQATT, CDR2 SNEGSKA (reference sequence).

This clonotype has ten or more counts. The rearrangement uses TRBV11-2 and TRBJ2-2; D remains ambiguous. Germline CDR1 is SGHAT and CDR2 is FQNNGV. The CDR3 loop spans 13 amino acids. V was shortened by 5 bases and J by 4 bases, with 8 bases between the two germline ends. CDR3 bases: TGTGCCAGCAGCCCAACATTCACCGGGGAGCTGTTTTTT. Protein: CASSPTFTGELFF.